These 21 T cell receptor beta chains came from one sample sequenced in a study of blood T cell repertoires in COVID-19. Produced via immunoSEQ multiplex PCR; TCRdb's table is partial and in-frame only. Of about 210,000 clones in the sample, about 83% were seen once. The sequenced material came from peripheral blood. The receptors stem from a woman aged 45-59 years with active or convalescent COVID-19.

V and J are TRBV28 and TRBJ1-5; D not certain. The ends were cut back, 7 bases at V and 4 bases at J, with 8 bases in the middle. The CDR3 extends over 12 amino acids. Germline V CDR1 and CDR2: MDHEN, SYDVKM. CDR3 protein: CASTTSNQPQHF. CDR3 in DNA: TGTGCCAGCACCACAAGTAATCAGCCCCAGCATTTT.

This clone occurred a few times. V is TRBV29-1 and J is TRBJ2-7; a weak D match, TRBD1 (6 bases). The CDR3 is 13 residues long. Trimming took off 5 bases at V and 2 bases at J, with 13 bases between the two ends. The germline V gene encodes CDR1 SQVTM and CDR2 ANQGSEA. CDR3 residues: CSVSSTGTYEQYF. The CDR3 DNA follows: TGCAGCGTTTCTTCGACAGGCACCTACGAGCAGTACTTC.

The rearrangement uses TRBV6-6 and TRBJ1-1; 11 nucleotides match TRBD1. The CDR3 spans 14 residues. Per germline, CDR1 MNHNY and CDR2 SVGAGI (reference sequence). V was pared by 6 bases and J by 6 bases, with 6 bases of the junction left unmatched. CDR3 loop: CASRTGTGGSEAFF. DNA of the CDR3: TGTGCCAGCAGAACCGGGACAGGGGGGTCTGAAGCTTTCTTT.

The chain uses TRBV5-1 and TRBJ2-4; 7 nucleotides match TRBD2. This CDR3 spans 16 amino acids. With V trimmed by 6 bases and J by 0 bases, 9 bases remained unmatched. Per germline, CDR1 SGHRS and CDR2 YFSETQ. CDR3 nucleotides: TGCGCCAGCACCCGGGAGGCGGGGGTAGCCAAAAACATTCAGTACTTC. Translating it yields CASTREAGVAKNIQYF.

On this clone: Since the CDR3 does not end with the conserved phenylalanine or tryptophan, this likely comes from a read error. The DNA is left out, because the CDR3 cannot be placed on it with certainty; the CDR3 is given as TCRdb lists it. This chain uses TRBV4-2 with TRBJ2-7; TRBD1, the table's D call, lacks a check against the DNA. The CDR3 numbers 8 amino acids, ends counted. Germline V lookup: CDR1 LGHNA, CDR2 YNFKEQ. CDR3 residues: CASRTGFL.

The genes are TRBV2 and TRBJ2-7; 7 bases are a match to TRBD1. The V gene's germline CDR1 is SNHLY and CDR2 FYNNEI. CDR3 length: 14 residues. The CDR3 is CASLRGSGSYEQYF. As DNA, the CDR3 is TGTGCTAGTCTCAGGGGGTCGGGGTCCTACGAGCAGTACTTC.

CDR3 in DNA: TGCGCCAGCAGCCCGTGGGTAACTAGCTATGGCTACACCTTC. Residues: CASSPWVTSYGYTF. V usage is TRBV5-1 and J usage is TRBJ1-2; D is undetermined. CDR1 is SGHRS, CDR2 YFSETQ, per germline. V was clipped by 4 bases and J by 4 bases, with 14 bases between them. The CDR3 is 14 amino acids.

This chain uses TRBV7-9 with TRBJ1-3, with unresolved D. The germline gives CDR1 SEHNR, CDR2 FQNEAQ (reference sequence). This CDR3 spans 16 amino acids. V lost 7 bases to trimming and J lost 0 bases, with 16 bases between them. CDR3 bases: TGTGCCAGCATCCGCTCTAAAGCCGTCTCTGGAAACACCATATATTTT. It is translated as CASIRSKAVSGNTIYF.

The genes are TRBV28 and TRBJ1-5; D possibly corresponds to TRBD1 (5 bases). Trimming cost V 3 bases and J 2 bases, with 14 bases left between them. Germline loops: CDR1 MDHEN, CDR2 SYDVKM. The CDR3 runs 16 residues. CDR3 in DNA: TGTGCCAGCAGTTTCCAGAAAGGGGCTGGCAATCAGCCCCAGCATTTT. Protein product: CASSFQKGAGNQPQHF.

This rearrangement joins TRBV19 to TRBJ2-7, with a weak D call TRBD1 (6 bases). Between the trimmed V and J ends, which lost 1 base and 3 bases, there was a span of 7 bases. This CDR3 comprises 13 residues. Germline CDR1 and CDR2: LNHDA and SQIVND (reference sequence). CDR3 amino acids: CASSIAQGYEQYV. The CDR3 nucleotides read TGTGCCAGTAGTATAGCACAGGGCTACGAGCAGTACGTC.

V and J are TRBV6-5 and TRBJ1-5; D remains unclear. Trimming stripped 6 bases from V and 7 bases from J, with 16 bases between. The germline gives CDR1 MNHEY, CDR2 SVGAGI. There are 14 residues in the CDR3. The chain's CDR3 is CASSTSPRSQPQHF. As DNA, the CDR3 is TGTGCCAGCAGCACCTCGCCCCGGTCCCAGCCCCAGCATTTT.

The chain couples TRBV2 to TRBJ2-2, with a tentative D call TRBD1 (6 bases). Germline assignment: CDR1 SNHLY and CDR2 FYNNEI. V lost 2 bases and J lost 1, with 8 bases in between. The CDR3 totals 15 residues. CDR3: CASSEYRENTGELFF. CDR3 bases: TGTGCCAGCAGTGAATACAGGGAGAACACCGGGGAGCTGTTTTTT.

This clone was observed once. The CDR3 coding sequence is TGCGCCAGCAGCTCCCTGGGACTGCCGAGCTCCTATAATTCACCCCTCCACTTT. Translation: CASSSLGLPSSYNSPLHF. V is TRBV5-1 and J is TRBJ1-6, with D perhaps TRBD1 (5 bases). From germline, CDR1 is SGHRS and CDR2 YFSETQ. The V gene lost 3 bases and the J gene lost 0 bases, with 16 bases spanning the gap. The length of the CDR3 is 18 residues.

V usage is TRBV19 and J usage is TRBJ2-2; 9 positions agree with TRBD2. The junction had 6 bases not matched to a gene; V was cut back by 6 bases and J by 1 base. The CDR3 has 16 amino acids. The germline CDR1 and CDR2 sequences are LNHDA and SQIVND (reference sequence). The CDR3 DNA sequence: TGTGCCAGTAGGTTACTAGCGGGCCAGAACACCGGGGAGCTGTTTTTT. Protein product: CASRLLAGQNTGELFF.

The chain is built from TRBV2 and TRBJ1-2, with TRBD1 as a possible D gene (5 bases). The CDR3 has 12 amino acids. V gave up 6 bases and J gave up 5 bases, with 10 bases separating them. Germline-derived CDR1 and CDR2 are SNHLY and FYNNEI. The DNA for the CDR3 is TGTGCCAGCAGGCAGGGTGGTTATGGCTACACCTTC. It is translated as CASRQGGYGYTF.

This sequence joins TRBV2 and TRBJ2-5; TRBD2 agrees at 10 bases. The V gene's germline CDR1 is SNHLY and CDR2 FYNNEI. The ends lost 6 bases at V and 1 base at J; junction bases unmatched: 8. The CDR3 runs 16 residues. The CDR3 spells CASSFSLAGGQETQYF. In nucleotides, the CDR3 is TGTGCCAGCAGCTTTTCCTTAGCGGGGGGCCAAGAGACCCAGTACTTC.

The CDR3 coding sequence is TGTGCCAGCAGCCCAAAGGGGCCGTCGGGCTCTGGAAACACCATATATTTT. It is translated as CASSPKGPSGSGNTIYF. The chain uses TRBV3-1 (or the pseudogene TRBV3-2) and TRBJ1-3; D might be TRBD1 (5 bases). Germline V gene lookup returns CDR1 LGHDT and CDR2 YNNKEL (reference sequence). Trimming cost V 4 bases and J 0 bases, with 16 bases left between them. The CDR3 has 17 residues.

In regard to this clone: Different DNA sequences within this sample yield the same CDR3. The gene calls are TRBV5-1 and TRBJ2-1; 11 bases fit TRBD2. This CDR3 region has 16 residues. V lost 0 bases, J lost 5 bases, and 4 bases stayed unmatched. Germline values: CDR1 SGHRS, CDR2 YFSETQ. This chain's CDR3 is CASSLVGTSGNNEQFF. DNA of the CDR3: TGCGCCAGCAGCTTGGTGGGGACTAGCGGCAACAATGAGCAGTTCTTC.

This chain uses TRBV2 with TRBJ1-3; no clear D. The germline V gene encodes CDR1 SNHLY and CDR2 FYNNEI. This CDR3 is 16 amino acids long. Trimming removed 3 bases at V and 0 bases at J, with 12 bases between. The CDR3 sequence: CASSDAFRVSGNTIYF. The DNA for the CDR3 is TGTGCCAGCAGTGACGCTTTTAGAGTCTCTGGAAACACCATATATTTT.

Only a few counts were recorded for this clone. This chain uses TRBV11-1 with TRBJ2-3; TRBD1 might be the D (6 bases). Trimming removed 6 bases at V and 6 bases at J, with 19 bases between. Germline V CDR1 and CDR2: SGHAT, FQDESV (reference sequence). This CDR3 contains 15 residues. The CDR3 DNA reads TGTGCCAGCAGTCGCAACAGGGATACGTGGGATACGCAGTATTTT. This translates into CASSRNRDTWDTQYF.

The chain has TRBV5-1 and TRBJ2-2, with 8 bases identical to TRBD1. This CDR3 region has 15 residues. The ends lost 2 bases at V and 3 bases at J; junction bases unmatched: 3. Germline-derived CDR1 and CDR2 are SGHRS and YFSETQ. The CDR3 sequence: CASSFQGAYTGELFF. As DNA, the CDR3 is TGCGCCAGCAGCTTCCAGGGGGCGTACACCGGGGAGCTGTTTTTT.